This T cell receptor (beta chain) was sequenced during a study of molecular identifiers for immune sequencing clone quantification. On this clonotype itself: The target antigen is unknown.

Points from the study as a whole: Spiked Jurkat TCR RNA equal to one cell could reportedly be picked out among one million naive cells.

The authors built bulk TCR libraries by previously described methods with listed TCR primers. TCRdb independently ran MiXCR on the PCR reads; one entry per CDR3 protein. The sample has 300,000 to 400,000 distinct CDR3 sequences; roughly 24% are singletons. The germline gives CDR1 SEHNR, CDR2 FQNEAQ (reference sequence). V was clipped by 2 bases and J by 0 bases; unmatched bases: 13. This CDR3 contains 20 residues. Investigators produced naive CD8 libraries from about 19,000 to 1,100,000 sorted cells, drawing on 10%, 30% or 50% RNA. The authors gated naive CD8 T cells as CD8+CD4-CCR7+CD45RA+ for sorting.

The chain carries TRBV7-9 and TRBJ2-3; 11 positions match TRBD2. The receptor was isolated from a human donor in good health. Some libraries in this study had Jurkat cell RNA spiked in. Sequencing input: naive CD8+ T cells from blood, with Jurkat cell RNA spiked in. The sample's subset: FACS-sorted CD8+CD4-CCR7+CD45RA+ naive T cells. Here the CDR3 DNA reads TGTGCCAGCAGCTTACCCCCGATGAAGGTAGCGGGGGGGAGCACAGATACGCAGTATTTT. Its protein is CASSLPPMKVAGGSTDTQYF.